This T cell receptor (beta chain) was sequenced during a study of CD8+ T cells in alopecia areata. Treatment of the sample: oral pan-JAK inhibitor, 5-10 mg twice daily. Alopecia areata patients provided lesional scalp punch biopsies and peripheral blood, both collected for the study. Trimming removed 8 bases from V and 6 bases from J, with 15 bases in between. The CDR3 has 13 residues. Germline CDR1 and CDR2: ENHRY and SYGVKD. This clone appeared a single time. The authors extracted RNA and reverse transcribed it into cDNA as the sequencing template. Method: immunoSEQ multiplex PCR; TCRdb's copy keeps in-frame clones and lacks some. Among about 210,000 clones listed, 50% to 75% were seen once.

The specimen was CD4+ T cells sorted from blood, collected at week 4, from a patient treated with tofacitinib. The source is a human donor with alopecia areata. V is TRBV10-3 and J is TRBJ2-3, with D possibly called TRBD1 or TRBD2 (6 bases each). For the CDR3, the DNA is TGTGCCATCGGAGGGGGAGGTAGGGATACGCAGTATTTT. This gives the protein CAIGGGGRDTQYF.